These 27 T cell receptor beta chains originate from one sample sequenced in a study of radiotherapy plus CTLA-4 blockade in lung cancer. Only in-frame clones appear in the TCRdb table, and some are missing; sequencing was by immunoSEQ multiplex PCR. The sample lists 53,000 or so clones, 60% to 80% occurring once. Specimen: peripheral blood, collected from a patient treated with radiotherapy plus ipilimumab. The receptors were sampled from a human donor with non-small cell lung cancer who had stable disease on radiotherapy plus ipilimumab.

The chain recombines TRBV10-3 with TRBJ2-3; tentative D call: TRBD2 (5 bases). Germline V CDR1 and CDR2: ENHRY, SYGVKD. The CDR3 length is 18 residues. V was cut by 5 bases and J by 3 bases, with 24 bases left in between. CDR3 bases: TGTGCCATCAGTCCTACCCCTTTAGAAGGACTGCTTACAGATACGCAGTATTTT. It codes for CAISPTPLEGLLTDTQYF.

The chain is built from TRBV11-2 and TRBJ1-4; perhaps TRBD1 as D (5 bases). Germline lookup yields CDR1 SGHAT and CDR2 FQNNGV. Trimming removed 5 bases from V and 8 bases from J, with 15 bases in between. This CDR3 spans 14 amino acids. CDR3 DNA sequence: TGTGCCAGCAGCGCGAGCTGGGGGGGGGAAAAACTGTTTTTT. It specifies CASSASWGGEKLFF. Variable domain in full (rest from reference TRBV11-2 and TRBJ1-4): EAGVAQSPRYKIIEKRQSVAFWCNPISGHATLYWYQQILGQGPKLLIQFQNNGVVDDSQLPKDRFSAERLKGVDSTLKIQPAKLEDSAVYLCASSASWGGEKLFFGSGTQLSVL.

This chain links TRBV4-3 with TRBJ1-2; D gene unclear. V was trimmed by 1 base and J by 1 base, leaving 7 bases between them. The length of the CDR3 is 14 residues. CDR1 LGHNA and CDR2 YSLEER come from the germline V gene. CDR3 sequence reads: CASSQAAINYGYTF. In DNA, the CDR3 is TGCGCCAGCAGCCAAGCGGCAATTAACTATGGCTACACCTTC.

Notes on this clone: In this CDR3 the conserved last residue, phenylalanine or tryptophan, is missing, so a read error is likely. The chain is built from TRBV11-2 and TRBJ2-7; D not resolved. This CDR3 region has 14 residues. Trimming pared 4 bases from V and 6 bases from J, leaving 16 bases between. Germline lookup yields CDR1 SGHAT and CDR2 FQNNGV. CDR3 sequence: CASSSALNLGEQYA. The CDR3 nucleotides read TGTGCCAGCAGCTCTGCCCTAAACCTGGGCGAGCAGTACGCC.

This clone was seen a handful of times. CDR3 sequence reads: CASSLGLAPDTQYF. The CDR3 DNA follows: TGTGCCAGCAGCTTGGGACTAGCGCCTGATACGCAGTATTTT. The chain carries TRBV5-4 and TRBJ2-3; 8 bases match TRBD2. Germline values: CDR1 SGHNT, CDR2 YYREEE (reference sequence). The trim removed 0 bases at V and 6 bases at J, leaving 3 bases unmatched. The CDR3 extends over 14 amino acids.

Note on this clone: The junction and the germline gene differ at one end; a read error may be behind it. The genes are TRBV6-1 and TRBJ1-2; unclear D gene. The CDR3 sequence is 13 residues long. The germline V gene encodes CDR1 MNHNS and CDR2 SASEGT. The CDR3 reads CASSEAPIFSLYF. As DNA, the CDR3 is TGTGCCAGCAGTGAAGCCCCGATCTTTTCACTTTACTTC.

About this clone itself: In the same sample, other DNA sequences code for this CDR3. The chain links TRBV10-2 to TRBJ1-5; D is undetermined. This CDR3 region has 15 residues. Germline lookup yields CDR1 WSHSY and CDR2 SAAADI. V was cut by 1 base and J by 6 bases, with 13 bases left in between. CDR3 nucleotide sequence: TGCGCCAGCAGTGAGTTTAGGGTGGAGGTTCAGCCCCAGCATTTT. Translation: CASSEFRVEVQPQHF.

The chain couples TRBV6-5 to TRBJ2-5; D is possibly TRBD1 (5 bases). The V end lost 2 bases, the J end lost 4 bases, and 8 bases lay between the germline ends. Germline V CDR1 and CDR2: MNHEY, SVGAGI. CDR3 length: 13 amino acids. CDR3 DNA: TGTGCCAGCAGTTACGGGCAGGGAGAGACCCAGTACTTC. It encodes CASSYGQGETQYF.

V and J are TRBV14 and TRBJ1-2; no clear D gene. The CDR3 totals 12 residues. The germline CDR1 and CDR2 sequences are SGHDN and FVKESK. V lost 0 bases and J 5 bases, leaving 4 bases between the germline ends. The CDR3 loop reads CASSQENYGYTF. CDR3 coding DNA: TGTGCCAGCAGCCAAGAAAATTATGGCTACACCTTC.

The rearrangement joins TRBV29-1 to TRBJ2-3; the D is unclear. Looked up from germline, CDR1 is SQVTM and CDR2 is ANQGSEA. There are 12 residues in the CDR3. The V gene lost 1 base and the J gene lost 1 base, with 3 bases spanning the gap. This chain's CDR3 is CSVEGGTDTQYF. Written as DNA, the CDR3 is TGCAGCGTTGAAGGAGGCACAGATACGCAGTATTTT.

The rearrangement uses TRBV5-1 and TRBJ2-6, with TRBD1 matching 12 bases. CDR3 length: 17 residues. Germline loops: CDR1 SGHRS, CDR2 YFSETQ. V trimming: 3 bases; J trimming: 4 bases; junction bases outside the gene matches: 5. The CDR3 DNA reads as TGCGCCAGCAGCTCGGGACAGGGGGCAGGAGGGGCCAACGTCCTGACTTTC. Translated: CASSSGQGAGGANVLTF.

The J gene is TRBJ1-2, the V gene TRBV6-1; no firm D call. Germline CDR1 reads MNHNS; CDR2 reads SASEGT. This CDR3 has 13 amino acids. Deletions cut 5 bases from V and 0 bases from J, with 7 bases between. CDR3 in amino acids: CASSPYPNYGYTF. CDR3 nucleotide sequence: TGTGCCAGCAGTCCGTATCCTAACTATGGCTACACCTTC.

The chain couples TRBV6-1 to TRBJ1-3, with 7 bases aligning to TRBD1. The CDR3 is 15 amino acids. The V segment lost 6 bases and the J segment 0 bases; nucleotides outside the gene matches: 5. Germline values: CDR1 MNHNS, CDR2 SASEGT. The CDR3 protein is CASREGQNSGNTIYF. The CDR3 coding sequence is TGTGCCAGCAGAGAGGGACAGAACTCTGGAAACACCATATATTTT.

This sequence joins TRBV19 and TRBJ2-3; no definite D call. The CDR3 runs to 9 residues. Germline CDR1 and CDR2: LNHDA and SQIVND (reference sequence). The CDR3 nucleotides read TGTGCGGTTGGGAATACGCAGTATTTT. It translates to CAVGNTQYF.

This clone came up a few times. This chain links TRBV5-6 with TRBJ1-4; the match to TRBD1 covers 8 bases. Germline V gene data show CDR1 as SGHDT and CDR2 as YYEEEE. V gave up 4 bases and J gave up 4 bases; unmatched junction bases: 6. This CDR3 region has 15 residues. CDR3 DNA sequence: TGTGCCAGCAGCGCAGGACAGGGAAGTAATGAAAAACTGTTTTTT. Its protein product is CASSAGQGSNEKLFF.

V is TRBV9 and J is TRBJ1-1; D ambiguous. The CDR3 has 14 residues. Between the trimmed V and J ends, which lost 4 bases and 3 bases, there was a span of 13 bases. CDR1 is SGDLS, CDR2 YYNGEE, per germline. CDR3 region: CASSRAGGDTEAFF. CDR3 coding DNA: TGTGCCAGCAGCCGGGCCGGAGGTGACACTGAAGCTTTCTTT.

The gene calls are TRBV11-2 and TRBJ1-5; D gene uncertain. The germline V and J ends were trimmed by 2 bases and 2 bases, with 4 bases remaining between them. The CDR3 length is 13 residues. The germline V gene encodes CDR1 SGHAT and CDR2 FQNNGV. CDR3 sequence: CASSLSGNQPQHF. DNA of the CDR3: TGTGCCAGCAGCTTATCGGGCAATCAGCCCCAGCATTTT.

J is TRBJ1-1 and V is TRBV19, with 12 bases matching TRBD1. CDR1 is LNHDA, CDR2 SQIVND, per germline (reference sequence). The CDR3 runs to 13 residues. V trimming: 11 bases; J trimming: 11 bases; junction bases outside the gene matches: 12. CDR3 DNA: TGTGCCGTGATCCGGGACAGGGGGCAGTGGGCTTTCTTT. Translation: CAVIRDRGQWAFF.

The J gene is TRBJ1-5, the V gene TRBV29-1, with D perhaps matching TRBD1 (5 bases). Trimming cost V 0 bases and J 2 bases, with 11 bases left between them. This CDR3 is 15 amino acids long. CDR1 and CDR2 from the germline V gene are SQVTM and ANQGSEA. As DNA, the CDR3 is TGCAGCGTTGAAGAGTCCCCAGGGCGCAATCAGCCCCAGCATTTT. Its protein product is CSVEESPGRNQPQHF.

The chain is built from TRBV2 and TRBJ2-2; D not certain. This CDR3 has 14 amino acids. CDR1 is SNHLY and CDR2 is FYNNEI in the germline V gene. V was trimmed by 6 bases and J by 5 bases, leaving 13 bases between them. CDR3 in DNA: TGTGCCAGCAGCCCCGCTTACACGACCGGGGAGCTGTTTTTT. It is translated as CASSPAYTTGELFF.

The chain has TRBV7-6 and TRBJ1-5; no clear D. The V end lost 4 bases, the J end lost 6 bases, and 10 bases lay between the germline ends. CDR3 length: 13 residues. From germline, CDR1 is SGHVS and CDR2 FNYEAQ. The CDR3 DNA is TGTGCCAGCAGCTCCCTAGCAGGTCAGCCCCAGCATTTT. Translating gives CASSSLAGQPQHF.

This sequence joins TRBV6-5 and TRBJ2-7; no reliable D call. The CDR3 is 15 amino acids. Deletions cut 6 bases from V and 2 bases from J, with 17 bases between. Germline-derived CDR1 and CDR2 are MNHEY and SVGAGI. The CDR3 reads CASRRTHHAAYEQYF. The CDR3 DNA reads as TGTGCCAGCAGACGGACCCATCATGCGGCCTACGAGCAGTACTTC.

In this sample, this clone is medium-sized (0.01 to 0.1%). V gene TRBV6-1 combines with J gene TRBJ1-2; TRBD1 matches at 10 bases. Germline V gene data show CDR1 as MNHNS and CDR2 as SASEGT. Unmatched junction bases numbered 6, after V lost 8 bases and J lost 6 bases. The CDR3 is 13 amino acids. The CDR3 DNA sequence: TGTGCCAGCGACCCGGGACAGGGGAATGGCTACACCTTC. Translated: CASDPGQGNGYTF.

The chain is built from TRBV28 and TRBJ1-2, with TRBD1 as a possible D gene (6 bases). This CDR3 region has 15 residues. The V end lost 8 bases, the J end lost 4 bases, and 20 bases lay between the germline ends. Germline V gene lookup returns CDR1 MDHEN and CDR2 SYDVKM. CDR3 protein: CASFSPYYRVYGYTF. Here the CDR3 DNA reads TGTGCCAGCTTTAGTCCTTATTACAGGGTCTATGGCTACACCTTC.

The chain combines TRBV27 with TRBJ2-2; 8 bases fit TRBD1. The CDR3 has 15 amino acids. V shed 9 bases and J 1 base; nucleotides not matched to a gene: 7. The V gene's germline CDR1 is MNHEY and CDR2 SMNVEV (reference sequence). The CDR3 DNA follows: TGTGCCAGTTGCTCCGGGACAGGGAACACCGGGGAGCTGTTTTTT. This translates into CASCSGTGNTGELFF.

The chain employs TRBV5-1 and TRBJ2-3; weak D call: TRBD1 (5 bases). Germline-derived CDR1 and CDR2 are SGHRS and YFSETQ. V was shortened by 1 base and J by 3 bases, with 18 bases between the two germline ends. The CDR3 has 17 amino acids. CDR3 region: CASSLSHSTVPTDTQYF. The CDR3 DNA is TGCGCCAGCAGCTTGAGCCACTCGACAGTACCGACAGATACGCAGTATTTT.

The chain combines TRBV18 with TRBJ1-2; 8 bases fit TRBD1. Unmatched junction bases numbered 14, after V lost 3 bases and J lost 8 bases. Germline V lookup: CDR1 KGHSH, CDR2 LQKENI. This CDR3 is built from 16 residues. CDR3 DNA sequence: TGTGCCAGCTCACCTTCATATGGACAGGGAGAGGGAGGCTACACCTTC. Residues: CASSPSYGQGEGGYTF.